The clone carrying this TCR beta chain was counted at least ten times. This CDR3 is 14 amino acids long. Germline lookup yields CDR1 SEHNR and CDR2 FQNEAQ (reference sequence). Trimming stripped 5 bases from V and 2 bases from J, with 12 bases between. These data belong to a study of T cells in Graves' hyperthyroidism and ophthalmopathy. RNA transcripts yielded amplified TCR beta CDR3 regions. The HTBI set primed first-round TCR CDR3 RT-PCR. TCRdb recomputed calls from the multiplex PCR reads with MiXCR, one row per CDR3 protein. The sample has under 400,000 distinct CDR3 sequences; over 15% are singletons. Patients were aged 18 to 65, had disease duration under 2 months, and had newly diagnosed hyperthyroidism.

V and J are TRBV7-9 and TRBJ2-5, with D uncertain. What was sequenced was blood. The receptor was derived from a man younger than 40 with Graves' hyperthyroidism. Written as DNA, the CDR3 is TGTGCCAGCAGCCCCCCCCCCGGACAAGAGACCCAGTACTTC. It encodes CASSPPPGQETQYF.